This T cell receptor (beta chain) was sequenced for a study of CD8+ T cells in alopecia areata. Study overall: Patients received oral tofacitinib, 5 to 10 mg twice daily, for moderate-to-severe alopecia areata.

The sequencing template was cDNA reverse transcribed from extracted RNA. Measured with immunoSEQ multiplex PCR; TCRdb has only the in-frame clones, and not every one. Here the sample spans 150,000 to 200,000 clones, 67% being singletons. Germline V gene lookup returns CDR1 SGDLS and CDR2 YYNGEE. The CDR3 has 12 residues. Trimming cost V 5 bases and J 1 base, with 3 bases left between them. The sequence came from a human donor with alopecia areata. The sample in question was CD8+ T cells sorted from blood, obtained at week 0. The rearrangement uses TRBV9 and TRBJ2-2; D uncertain. The CDR3 region is CASRRNTGELFF. Written as DNA, the CDR3 is TGTGCCAGCAGACGGAACACCGGGGAGCTGTTTTTT.